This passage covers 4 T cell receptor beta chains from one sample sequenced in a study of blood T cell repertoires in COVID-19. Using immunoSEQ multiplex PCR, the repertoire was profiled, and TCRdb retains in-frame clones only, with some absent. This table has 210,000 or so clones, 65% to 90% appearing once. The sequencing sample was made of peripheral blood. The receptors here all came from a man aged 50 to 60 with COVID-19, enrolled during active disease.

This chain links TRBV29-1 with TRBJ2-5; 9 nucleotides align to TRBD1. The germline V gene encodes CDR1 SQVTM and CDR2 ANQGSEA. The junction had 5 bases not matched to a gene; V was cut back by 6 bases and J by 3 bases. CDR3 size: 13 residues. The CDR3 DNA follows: TGCAGCGTCCCGGACAGGGGAAAAGAGACCCAGTACTTC. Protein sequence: CSVPDRGKETQYF.

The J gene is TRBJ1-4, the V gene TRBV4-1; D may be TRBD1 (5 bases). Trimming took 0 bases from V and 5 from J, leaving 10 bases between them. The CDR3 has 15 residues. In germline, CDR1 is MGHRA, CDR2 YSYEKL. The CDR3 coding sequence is TGCGCCAGCAGCCAAGATCTGGGGCAAAATGAAAAACTGTTTTTT. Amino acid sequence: CASSQDLGQNEKLFF.

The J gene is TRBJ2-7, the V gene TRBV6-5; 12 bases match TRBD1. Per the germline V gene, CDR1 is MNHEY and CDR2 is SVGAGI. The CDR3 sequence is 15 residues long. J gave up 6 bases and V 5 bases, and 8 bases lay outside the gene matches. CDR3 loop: CASSQWGQGASEQYF. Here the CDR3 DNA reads TGTGCCAGCAGTCAGTGGGGACAGGGGGCGAGCGAGCAGTACTTC.

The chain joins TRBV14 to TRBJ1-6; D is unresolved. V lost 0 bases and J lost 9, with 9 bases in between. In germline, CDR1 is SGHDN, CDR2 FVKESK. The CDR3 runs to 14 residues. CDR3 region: CASSQEVGGSPLHF. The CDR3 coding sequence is TGTGCCAGCAGCCAAGAGGTGGGAGGTTCACCCCTCCACTTT.